This is a list of T cell receptor beta chains from one sample in a study of cytomegalovirus exposure and HLA in healthy donors. Sequenced by immunoSEQ multiplex PCR; TCRdb stores in-frame clones only, minus some. The sample consists of around 170,000 clones, 65% to 85% of them appearing once. The sample was PBMCs. These receptors originate from a man in his forties or fifties in good health and CMV-seronegative. Both conserved end residues are part of each CDR3. D genes are given only for firm matches. Clone size is shown for a subset of rows, as once, few, many or a class of expanded clone.

v_gene,d_gene,j_gene,abundance,len,CDR3aa,CDR3nt
TRBV7-7,NA,TRBJ2-5,NA,13,CASSRGLSETQYF,TGTGCCAGCAGCCGGGGTCTCAGCGAGACCCAGTACTTC
TRBV27,TRBD1,TRBJ2-5,NA,15,CASSTGVQIVQTQYF,TGTGCCAGCAGTACAGGGGTCCAGATCGTACAGACCCAGTACTTC
TRBV5-1,NA,TRBJ1-3,NA,15,CASSPDSYSGNTIYF,TGCGCCAGCAGCCCCGACAGCTACTCTGGAAACACCATATATTTT
TRBV7-9,TRBD2,TRBJ2-3,NA,18,CASSSSRGLAGVRDTQYF,TGTGCCAGCAGCTCGTCTCGTGGACTAGCGGGGGTGCGGGATACGCAGTATTTT
TRBV7-2,NA,TRBJ2-5,once,16,CASSAIGGRRQETQYF,TGTGCCAGCAGCGCCATCGGGGGGCGGCGGCAAGAGACCCAGTACTTC
TRBV9,TRBD1,TRBJ2-7,once,13,CASSLGQGYEQYF,TGTGCCAGCAGCTTGGGACAGGGGTACGAGCAGTACTTC
TRBV28,TRBD1,TRBJ1-2,NA,15,CASSNYRGRDYGYTF,TGTGCCAGCAGCAATTACAGGGGGCGAGACTATGGCTACACCTTC
TRBV29-1,NA,TRBJ1-2,NA,13,CRETGLGLPCYTF,TGCAGGGAGACAGGATTGGGTCTCCCGTGCTACACCTTC
TRBV6-1,TRBD1,TRBJ2-5,NA,16,CASSEPGTGSQETQYF,TGTGCCAGCAGTGAACCGGGGACAGGGTCCCAAGAGACCCAGTACTTC
TRBV6-1,TRBD1,TRBJ1-4,NA,17,CASSDPHSGTANEKLFF,TGTGCCAGCAGTGATCCTCATTCAGGGACAGCTAATGAAAAACTGTTTTTT
TRBV5-1,NA,TRBJ1-2,NA,14,CASSFYPGLEGYTF,TGCGCCAGCAGCTTCTACCCTGGACTGGAGGGCTACACCTTC
TRBV6-1,TRBD2,TRBJ2-7,once,12,CAMGGGIGEQYF,TGTGCCATGGGGGGAGGGATCGGCGAGCAGTACTTC
TRBV6-5,TRBD1,TRBJ1-1,NA,15,CASSRQDRGFTEAFF,TGTGCCAGCAGTCGACAGGACAGGGGATTTACTGAAGCTTTCTTT
TRBV13,TRBD1,TRBJ1-2,NA,15,CASSSDPDRDYGYTF,TGTGCCAGCAGCTCCGACCCGGACAGGGACTATGGCTACACCTTC
TRBV7-9,NA,TRBJ1-3,NA,15,CASSLGRETGNTIYF,TGTGCCAGCAGCTTAGGGAGGGAGACTGGAAACACCATATATTTT
TRBV7-9,NA,TRBJ1-2,few,14,CASTGVAGSYGYTF,TGTGCCAGCACCGGGGTAGCGGGGTCCTATGGCTACACCTTC
TRBV7-9,NA,TRBJ1-3,NA,13,CASSPGDGNTIYF,TGTGCCAGCAGCCCCGGGGATGGAAACACCATATATTTT
TRBV27,TRBD1,TRBJ2-4,NA,14,CASSWTGGKNIQYF,TGTGCCAGCAGTTGGACAGGGGGTAAAAACATTCAGTACTTC
TRBV7-3,TRBD1,TRBJ2-2,NA,16,CASSGTRGTGTGELFF,TGTGCCAGCAGCGGAACCAGGGGGACGGGCACCGGGGAGCTGTTTTTT
TRBV2,TRBD2,TRBJ2-1,NA,17,CASSARSGLAGENEQFF,TGTGCCAGCAGTGCAAGATCGGGACTAGCGGGGGAAAATGAGCAGTTCTTC
TRBV6-5,NA,TRBJ2-3,NA,14,CASSRSREADTQYF,TGTGCCAGCAGCAGGAGCAGGGAGGCAGATACGCAGTATTTT
TRBV2,TRBD1,TRBJ2-3,NA,14,CASSRDSSTDTQYF,TGTGCCAGCAGTCGGGACAGTAGCACAGATACGCAGTATTTT
TRBV19,TRBD1,TRBJ2-5,NA,15,CASSQTGARRETQYF,TGTGCCAGTAGTCAGACAGGGGCCCGGCGTGAGACCCAGTACTTC
TRBV5-6,NA,TRBJ2-5,NA,15,CASSSINIGQETQYF,TGTGCCAGCAGCTCCATCAATATCGGCCAAGAGACCCAGTACTTC
TRBV6-5,NA,TRBJ1-1,few,12,CASSHRNTEAFF,TGTGCCAGCAGTCACAGAAACACTGAAGCTTTCTTT
TRBV18,NA,TRBJ2-7,NA,13,CASSPPDSYEQYF,TGTGCCAGCTCGCCGCCCGATTCCTACGAGCAGTACTTC
TRBV15,NA,TRBJ2-3,once,16,CATSRRQSLYTDTQYF,TGTGCCACCAGCCGCCGACAGTCTCTATACACAGATACGCAGTATTTT
TRBV6-5,NA,TRBJ2-7,NA,14,CASSYGEMAYEQYF,TGTGCCAGCAGTTACGGGGAGATGGCCTACGAGCAGTACTTC
TRBV18,TRBD2,TRBJ2-2,NA,20,CASSFLRGSSGEANTGELFF,TGTGCCAGCTCATTTCTGCGAGGGTCTAGCGGGGAGGCGAACACCGGGGAGCTGTTTTTT
TRBV27,NA,TRBJ1-6,NA,16,CASSLSVGVIHSPLHF,TGTGCCAGCAGTTTATCGGTCGGGGTTATTCATTCACCCCTCCACTTT
TRBV5-5,TRBD1,TRBJ1-5,NA,17,CASSLSGGAYSNQPQHF,TGTGCCAGCAGCTTGTCAGGGGGCGCCTATAGCAATCAGCCCCAGCATTTT
TRBV2,TRBD1,TRBJ1-5,NA,13,CASRWTGRQPQHF,TGTGCCAGCCGATGGACAGGGAGGCAGCCCCAGCATTTT
TRBV7-9,NA,TRBJ1-1,NA,12,CASSPLSTEAFF,TGTGCCAGCAGCCCCCTATCGACTGAAGCTTTCTTT
TRBV5-4,TRBD1,TRBJ1-6,few,14,CASSLQGAYSPLHF,TGTGCCAGCAGCTTACAGGGGGCTTATTCACCCCTCCACTTT
TRBV9,TRBD2,TRBJ2-4,few,15,CASSVDQRGGNIQYF,TGTGCCAGCAGCGTAGACCAGCGGGGGGGAAACATTCAGTACTTC
TRBV5-6,NA,TRBJ2-1,NA,12,CASSFREREQFF,TGTGCCAGCAGCTTTCGGGAACGTGAGCAGTTCTTC
TRBV29-1,NA,TRBJ1-2,once,14,CSVEWGHNNYGYTF,TGCAGCGTTGAATGGGGACACAATAACTATGGCTACACCTTC
TRBV11-2,TRBD1,TRBJ2-7,NA,17,CASSGISGTGGSYEQYF,TGTGCCAGCAGCGGAATCTCCGGGACAGGGGGCTCCTACGAGCAGTACTTC
TRBV4-3,NA,TRBJ1-6,once,15,CASSPSIISNSPLHF,TGCGCCAGCAGCCCCTCTATAATCTCTAATTCACCCCTCCACTTT
TRBV11-3,NA,TRBJ2-1,NA,15,CASSSRPSGINEQFF,TGTGCCAGCAGCTCCCGGCCCAGCGGAATTAATGAGCAGTTCTTC
TRBV7-2,TRBD2,TRBJ2-1,NA,14,CASSLGLAYNEQFF,TGTGCCAGCAGCCTCGGACTAGCTTACAATGAGCAGTTCTTC
TRBV27,TRBD1,TRBJ1-2,NA,14,CASSPGTGGRGYTF,TGTGCCAGCAGCCCCGGGACAGGGGGCAGAGGCTACACCTTC
TRBV19,TRBD1,TRBJ2-3,NA,15,CASTPPGQVRDTQYF,TGTGCCAGTACCCCTCCGGGACAGGTCCGAGATACGCAGTATTTT
TRBV5-1,NA,TRBJ2-1,NA,14,CASSRGQSDNEQFF,TGCGCCAGCAGTAGAGGCCAGTCGGACAATGAGCAGTTCTTC
TRBV18,TRBD1,TRBJ2-7,NA,18,CASSPLPVRRDRGYEQYF,TGTGCCAGCTCACCATTACCGGTCCGTCGGGACAGGGGCTACGAGCAGTACTTC
TRBV5-6,NA,TRBJ2-6,NA,13,CASSQSGANVLTF,TGTGCCAGCAGCCAATCTGGGGCCAACGTCCTGACTTTC
TRBV19,TRBD1,TRBJ2-1,NA,16,CASSIRGTVSYNEQFF,TGTGCCAGTAGTATAAGGGGGACAGTCTCCTACAATGAGCAGTTCTTC
TRBV5-4,NA,TRBJ2-7,NA,14,CASSPKYGGGEQYF,TGTGCCAGCAGCCCTAAGTATGGGGGCGGCGAGCAGTACTTC
TRBV4-3,TRBD2,TRBJ2-3,NA,20,CASSQDIPGLAGSSTDTQYF,TGCGCCAGCAGCCAAGATATTCCCGGACTAGCGGGGTCTAGCACAGATACGCAGTATTTT
TRBV7-9,NA,TRBJ1-5,once,15,CSSSPDGRENQPQHF,TGTTCCAGCAGCCCGGACGGTAGGGAGAATCAGCCCCAGCATTTT
TRBV7-2,TRBD2,TRBJ2-5,NA,15,CASSHSGTSQETQYF,TGTGCCAGCAGTCATTCCGGGACTAGCCAAGAGACCCAGTACTTC
TRBV18,NA,TRBJ2-7,NA,14,CASSRESRGYEQYF,TGTGCCAGCTCACGAGAAAGCCGAGGGTACGAGCAGTACTTC